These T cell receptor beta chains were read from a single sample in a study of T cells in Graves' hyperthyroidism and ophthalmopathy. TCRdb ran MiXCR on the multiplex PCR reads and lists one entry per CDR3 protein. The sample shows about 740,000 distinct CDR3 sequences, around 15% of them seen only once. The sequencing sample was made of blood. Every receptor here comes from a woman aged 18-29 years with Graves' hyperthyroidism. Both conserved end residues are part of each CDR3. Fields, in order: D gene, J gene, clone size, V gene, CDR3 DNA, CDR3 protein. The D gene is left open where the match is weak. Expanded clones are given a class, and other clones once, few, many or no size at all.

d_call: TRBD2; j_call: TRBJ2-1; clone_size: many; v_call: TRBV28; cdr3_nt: TGTGCCAGCTCCTTTACTAGCGGGAGATATCATGAGCAGTTCTTC; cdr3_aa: CASSFTSGRYHEQFF
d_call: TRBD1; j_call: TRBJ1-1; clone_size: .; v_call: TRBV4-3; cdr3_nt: TGCACCAGCAGCCATCGACAGGGCTCCAACACTGAAGCTTTCTTT; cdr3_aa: CTSSHRQGSNTEAFF
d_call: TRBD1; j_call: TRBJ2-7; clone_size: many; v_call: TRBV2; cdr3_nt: TGTGCCAGCAACCGGCAGGGGGCAGTCGTCGAGCAGTACTTC; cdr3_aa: CASNRQGAVVEQYF
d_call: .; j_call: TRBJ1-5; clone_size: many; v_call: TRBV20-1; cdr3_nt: TGCAGTGCTAGAGAGACGTATAGCAATCAGCCCCAGCATTTT; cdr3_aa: CSARETYSNQPQHF
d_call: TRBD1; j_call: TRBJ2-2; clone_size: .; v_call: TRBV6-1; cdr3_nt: TGTGCCAGCAGCAAGGGACAGGGCACGGCCGGGGAGCTGTTTTTT; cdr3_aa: CASSKGQGTAGELFF
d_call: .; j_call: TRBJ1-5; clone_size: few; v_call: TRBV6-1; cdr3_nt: TGTGCCAGCAGTTCTTCTGACAGCAATCAGCCCCAGCATTTT; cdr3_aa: CASSSSDSNQPQHF
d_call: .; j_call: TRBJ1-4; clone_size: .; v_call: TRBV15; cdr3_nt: TGTGCCACCAGCAGGGTTGGCAGAACCGATGAAAAACTGTTTTTT; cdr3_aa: CATSRVGRTDEKLFF
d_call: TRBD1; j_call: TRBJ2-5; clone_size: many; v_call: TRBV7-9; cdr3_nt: TGTGCCAGCAGCTTTCGACAGGGTCAAGAGACCCAGTACTTC; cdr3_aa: CASSFRQGQETQYF
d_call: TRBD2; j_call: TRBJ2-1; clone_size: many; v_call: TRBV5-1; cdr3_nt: TGCGCCAGCAGCTTGATAGCGGGAGCTAACAATGAGCAGTTCTTC; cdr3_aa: CASSLIAGANNEQFF
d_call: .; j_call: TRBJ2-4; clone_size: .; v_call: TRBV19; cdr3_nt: TGTGCCAGTAGTTTTGGGACGGCCCTTCTAGCCAAAAACATTCAGTACTTC; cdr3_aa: CASSFGTALLAKNIQYF
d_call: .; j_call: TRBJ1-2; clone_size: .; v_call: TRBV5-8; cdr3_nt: TGTGCCAGCAGCTTCACAGGTCCGAACTATGGCTACACCTTC; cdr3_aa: CASSFTGPNYGYTF
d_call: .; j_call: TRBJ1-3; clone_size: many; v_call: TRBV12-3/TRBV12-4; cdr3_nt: TGTGCCAGCAGTTTGGTACAGATCTCTGGAAACACCATATATTTT; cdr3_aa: CASSLVQISGNTIYF
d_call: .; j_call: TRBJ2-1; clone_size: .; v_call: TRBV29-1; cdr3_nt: TGCAGCGTTGAAGATCGAGGGGGGCAGTTCTTC; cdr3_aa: CSVEDRGGQFF
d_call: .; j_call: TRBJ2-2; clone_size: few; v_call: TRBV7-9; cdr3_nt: TGTGCCAGCAGCTATCCGACAGAGGAGCTGTTTTTT; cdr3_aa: CASSYPTEELFF
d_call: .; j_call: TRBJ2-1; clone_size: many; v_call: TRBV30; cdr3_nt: TGTGCCTGGTCCACTTTAAATGAGCAGTTCTTC; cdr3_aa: CAWSTLNEQFF
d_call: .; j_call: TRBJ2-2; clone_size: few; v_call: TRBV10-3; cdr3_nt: TGTGCCATCAGTGACCCCGGGAACACCGGGGAGCTGTTTTTT; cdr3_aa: CAISDPGNTGELFF
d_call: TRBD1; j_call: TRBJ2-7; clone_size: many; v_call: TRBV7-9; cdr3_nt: TGTGCCAGCAGCTCCCTAGGGACAGGAGACTCCTACGAGCAGTACTTC; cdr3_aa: CASSSLGTGDSYEQYF
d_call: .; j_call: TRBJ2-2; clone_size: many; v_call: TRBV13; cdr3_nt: TGTGCCAGCAGTCGCTGGAGGGCGGTTGGGTCCGGGGAGCTGTTTTTT; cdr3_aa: CASSRWRAVGSGELFF
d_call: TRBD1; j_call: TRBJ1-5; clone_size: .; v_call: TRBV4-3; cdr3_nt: TGCGCCAGCAGCCAAGACCTTACAGGGGCCAATCAGCCCCAGCATTTT; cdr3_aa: CASSQDLTGANQPQHF
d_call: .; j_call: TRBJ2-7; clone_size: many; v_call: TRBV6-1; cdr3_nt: TGTGCCAGCAAGTTCGAGTCTTCCTACGAGCAGTACTTC; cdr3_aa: CASKFESSYEQYF
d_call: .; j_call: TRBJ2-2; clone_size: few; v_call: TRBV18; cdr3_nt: TGTGCCAGCTCACCTGATATCGCAGGGGCTATGACCGGGGAGCTGTTTTTT; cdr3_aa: CASSPDIAGAMTGELFF
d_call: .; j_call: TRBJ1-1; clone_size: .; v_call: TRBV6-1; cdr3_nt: TGTGCCAGCTCCCAGGGTACGCTTTTCTTT; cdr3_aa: CASSQGTLFF
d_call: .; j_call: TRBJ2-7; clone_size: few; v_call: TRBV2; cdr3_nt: TGTGCCAGCAGCATGCACAATGAGCAGTACTTC; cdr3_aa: CASSMHNEQYF
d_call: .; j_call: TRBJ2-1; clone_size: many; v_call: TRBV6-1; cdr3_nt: TGTGCCAGCAGAAGACTGGACAATGAGCAGTTCTTC; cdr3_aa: CASRRLDNEQFF
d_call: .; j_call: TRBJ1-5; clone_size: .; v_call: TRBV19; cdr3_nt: TGTGCCAGTAGTATACTCCCAGCTGGGAATCAGCCCCAGCATTTT; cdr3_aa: CASSILPAGNQPQHF
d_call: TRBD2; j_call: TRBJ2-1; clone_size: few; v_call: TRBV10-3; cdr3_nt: TGTGCCATCAGCCTGACTAGCGGGTACAATGAGCAGTTCTTC; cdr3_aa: CAISLTSGYNEQFF
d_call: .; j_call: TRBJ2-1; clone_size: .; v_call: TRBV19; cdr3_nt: TGTGCCAGTAGTATGGGCGCAGGGGGGTTGAGTAATGAGCAGTTCTTC; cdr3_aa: CASSMGAGGLSNEQFF
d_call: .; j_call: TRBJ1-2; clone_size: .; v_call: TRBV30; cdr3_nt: TGTGCCTGGAGTGCCGGGACGAACGGCGGCTACACCTTC; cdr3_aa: CAWSAGTNGGYTF
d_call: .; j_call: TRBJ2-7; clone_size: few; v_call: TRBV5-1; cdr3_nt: TGCGCCAGCAGCTCGCCGGTAGATACCTACGAGCAGTACTTC; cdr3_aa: CASSSPVDTYEQYF
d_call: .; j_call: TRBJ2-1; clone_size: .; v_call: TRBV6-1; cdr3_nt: TGTGCCGCCCAGGACATCTCCGCCCACAATGAGCAGTTCTTC; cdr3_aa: CAAQDISAHNEQFF
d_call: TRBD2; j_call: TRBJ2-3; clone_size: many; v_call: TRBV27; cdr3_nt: TGTGCCAGCAGAGGAGGGAGGGTGCGCACAGATACGCAGTATTTT; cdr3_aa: CASRGGRVRTDTQYF
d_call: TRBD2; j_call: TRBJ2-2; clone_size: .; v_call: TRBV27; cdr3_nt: TGTGCCAGCAGTTCTAGCGGGAGTGCTAAGGCCGGGGAGCTGTTTTTT; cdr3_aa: CASSSSGSAKAGELFF
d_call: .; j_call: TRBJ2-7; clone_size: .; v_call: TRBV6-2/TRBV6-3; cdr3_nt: TGTGCCAGCAGTTACGGTGGGAACCATCGCGAGCAGTACTTC; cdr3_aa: CASSYGGNHREQYF
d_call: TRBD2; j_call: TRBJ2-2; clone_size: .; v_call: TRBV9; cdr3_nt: TGTGCCAGCAGCGTAGTAGCGGGAGGGGAGCTGTTTTTT; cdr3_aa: CASSVVAGGELFF
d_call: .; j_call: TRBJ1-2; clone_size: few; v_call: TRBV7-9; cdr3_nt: TGTGCCAGCAGCTTAGTTACGGGGGGAGATGTCGTCTATGGCTACACCTTC; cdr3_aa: CASSLVTGGDVVYGYTF
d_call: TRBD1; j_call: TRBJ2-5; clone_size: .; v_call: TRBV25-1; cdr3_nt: TGTGCCAGCAGTGAATTGGGACAGGGGGCGGCTGAGACCCAGTACTTC; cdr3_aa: CASSELGQGAAETQYF
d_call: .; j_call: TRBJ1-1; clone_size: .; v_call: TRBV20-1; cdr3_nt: TGCAGTGCTAGAGGGCCGGGACAAATGAACACTGAAGCTTTCTTT; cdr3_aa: CSARGPGQMNTEAFF
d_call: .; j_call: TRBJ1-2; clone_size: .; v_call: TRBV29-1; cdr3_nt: TGCAGCGTTGTTTCGGGACGGGCAGCCTACACCTTC; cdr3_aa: CSVVSGRAAYTF
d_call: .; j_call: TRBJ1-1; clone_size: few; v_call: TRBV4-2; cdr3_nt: TGTGCCAGCAGCCAAGGACAGATGGAAAGTGCTGAAGCTTTCTTT; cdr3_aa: CASSQGQMESAEAFF
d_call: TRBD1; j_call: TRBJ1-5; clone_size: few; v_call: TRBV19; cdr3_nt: TGTGCCAGTAGTATACGGGACAGCCTTTTAACTCGAAATCAGCCCCAGCATTTT; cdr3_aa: CASSIRDSLLTRNQPQHF
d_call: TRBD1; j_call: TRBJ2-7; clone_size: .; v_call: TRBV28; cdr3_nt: TGTGCCAGCAGTTCTCCCGGGACAGGGGTAGGCGAGCAGTACTTC; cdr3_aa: CASSSPGTGVGEQYF
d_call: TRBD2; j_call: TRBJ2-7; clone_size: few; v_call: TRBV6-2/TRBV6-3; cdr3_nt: TGTGCCAGCAGTTACAGATCTAGCGGGAGTTATGACGAGCAGTACTTC; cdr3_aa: CASSYRSSGSYDEQYF
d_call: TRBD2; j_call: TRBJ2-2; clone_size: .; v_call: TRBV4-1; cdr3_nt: TGCGCCAGCAAACTAGCGGGAGGACCCGGGGAGCTGTTTTTT; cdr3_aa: CASKLAGGPGELFF
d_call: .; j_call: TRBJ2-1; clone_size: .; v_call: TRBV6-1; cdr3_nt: TGTGCCAGACCGGGACGGCTGATGAGGAATGAGCAGTTCTTC; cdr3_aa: CARPGRLMRNEQFF
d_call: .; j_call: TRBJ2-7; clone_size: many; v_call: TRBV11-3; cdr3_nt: TGTGCCAGTTCGAGACAGCAATCCTACGAGCAGTACTTC; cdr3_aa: CASSRQQSYEQYF
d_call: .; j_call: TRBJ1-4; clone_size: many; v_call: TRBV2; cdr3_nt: TGTGCCAGCAGTGAAATCTCAGCAATCCCCGAGGAAAAACTGTTTTTT; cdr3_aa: CASSEISAIPEEKLFF
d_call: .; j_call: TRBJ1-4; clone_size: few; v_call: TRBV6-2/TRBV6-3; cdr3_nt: TGTGCCAGCAGTCCCTATCTGACAGCAACTAATGAAAAACTGTTTTTT; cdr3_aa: CASSPYLTATNEKLFF
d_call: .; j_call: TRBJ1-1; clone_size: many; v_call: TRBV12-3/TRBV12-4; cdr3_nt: TGTGCCAGCAGTTTTAGTACAGGCGTTGCATTGTCGACTGAAGCTTTCTTT; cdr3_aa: CASSFSTGVALSTEAFF
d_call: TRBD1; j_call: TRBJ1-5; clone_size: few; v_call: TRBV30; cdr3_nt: TGTGCCTGGAGTCCGGACAGGGGGCCGGAAAGCAATCAGCCCCAGCATTTT; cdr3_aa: CAWSPDRGPESNQPQHF
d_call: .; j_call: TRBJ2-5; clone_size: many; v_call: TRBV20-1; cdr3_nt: TGCAGTGCTAGAATCGGAGGAGAGACCCAGTACTTC; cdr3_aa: CSARIGGETQYF
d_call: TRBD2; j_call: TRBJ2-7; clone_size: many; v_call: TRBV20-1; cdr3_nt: TGCAGTGCGACCGGGACTAGCGGTTTCTACGAGCAGTACTTC; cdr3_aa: CSATGTSGFYEQYF
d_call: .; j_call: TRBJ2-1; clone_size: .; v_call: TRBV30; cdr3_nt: TGTGCCTGGAGTGTAAGTGAAGATGAGCAGTTCTTC; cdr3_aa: CAWSVSEDEQFF
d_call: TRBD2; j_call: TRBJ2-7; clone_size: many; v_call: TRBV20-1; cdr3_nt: TGCAGTGTGGGTAGCGGGCATTACGAGCAGTACTTC; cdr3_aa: CSVGSGHYEQYF